Listed below are T cell receptor beta chains from one sample, sequenced in a study of shared clonotypes between healthy human individuals. Clones were read by immunoSEQ multiplex PCR, and TCRdb kept only the in-frame ones, dropping some. This sample has 2 million to 2.5 million clones; 93% occur once, and the top ten carry about 0.39%. The sequencing input was naive CD4+ T cells from PBMCs. These receptors all stem from a man between 18 and 29 years old in good health. Some clones in this sample may be carry-over from other donors' samples. Each CDR3 is given with its conserved first and last residue. D genes are given only for firm matches. Not all rows give a size; the values are once, few, many and, for expanded clones, a class.

clone_size j_call v_call d_call cdr3_nt cdr3_aa
- TRBJ1-1 TRBV7-9 - TGTGCCAGCAGCTTAGAATCGGCAGGGACCGGCACTGAAGCTTTCTTT CASSLESAGTGTEAFF
- TRBJ1-5 TRBV27 - TGTGCCAGCAGTCCTCTCGGGGCCCGAAATCAGCCCCAGCATTTT CASSPLGARNQPQHF
- TRBJ2-4 TRBV27 - TGTGCCAGCAGTTTATTAGGCGGATCGATGATTCAGTACTTC CASSLLGGSMIQYF
once TRBJ2-7 TRBV5-1 - TGCGCCAGCGGAGGGACTCCCGCGTCCTACGAGCAGTACTTC CASGGTPASYEQYF
once TRBJ2-7 TRBV6-5 - TGTGCCAGCAGTTACTATTTCCAGGACAGCGGAGGGGAGCAGTACTTC CASSYYFQDSGGEQYF
- TRBJ1-1 TRBV30 - TGTGCCTGGAGTCGGTCAGGACCGAACACTGAAGCTTTCTTT CAWSRSGPNTEAFF
- TRBJ1-1 TRBV4-2 - TGTGCCAGCAGCCGACGACAGGCCACTGAAGCTTTCTTT CASSRRQATEAFF
- TRBJ2-2 TRBV28 - TGTGCCAGCAGTTTAAGTTCCGGGGAGCTGTTTTTT CASSLSSGELFF
- TRBJ2-3 TRBV4-1 - TGCGCCAGCAGCCAAGATTGGGGCACAGATACGCAGTATTTT CASSQDWGTDTQYF
few TRBJ1-1 TRBV30 - TGTGCCTGGAATCTTGGGAGGACTGAAGCTTTCTTT CAWNLGRTEAFF
- TRBJ2-5 TRBV6-1 - TGTGCCAGCAGTAAATTCGGGGAGACCCAGTACTTC CASSKFGETQYF
- TRBJ2-2 TRBV7-2 - TGTGCCAGCAGTCCACCATGGACTCCGGGGGGGGAGCTGTTTTTT CASSPPWTPGGELFF
- TRBJ1-1 TRBV20-1 - TGCAGTGCTAGAGGGGGGCAAGCTTTCTTT CSARGGQAFF
- TRBJ2-4 TRBV6-5 TRBD2 TGTGCCAGCCGGACTAGCGGGATAGCCAAAAACATTCAGTACTTC CASRTSGIAKNIQYF
- TRBJ2-7 TRBV4-1 TRBD1 TGCGCCAGCAGCCAAGTGAGAGACAGGGGGCCGTGGGAGCAGTACTTC CASSQVRDRGPWEQYF
- TRBJ1-5 TRBV2 TRBD1 TGTGCCAGCAGCGGGACAGGGGGCGCGGATCAGCCCCAGCATTTT CASSGTGGADQPQHF
once TRBJ1-4 TRBV15 - TGTGCCACCAGCAGAGCGGCCTTTAATGAAAAACTGTTTTTT CATSRAAFNEKLFF
- TRBJ2-7 TRBV5-1 TRBD1 TGCGCCAGCAGCTCCACGGGACAGGGTTCCTACGAGCAGTACTTC CASSSTGQGSYEQYF
- TRBJ2-2 TRBV28 - TGTGCCAGCAGGTCCGGGACCCCCGCCCGGGAGCTGTTTTTT CASRSGTPARELFF
- TRBJ2-7 TRBV15 - TGTGCCACCAGCAGTATAGGCAGGACCTACGAGCAGTACTTC CATSSIGRTYEQYF
- TRBJ2-7 TRBV5-4 - TGTGCCAGCAGCTTGGCGGGGGACCTCTCCTACGAGCAGTACTTC CASSLAGDLSYEQYF
few TRBJ2-7 TRBV28 - TGTGCCAGCAGTTTCAGACACTCCGAGCAGTACTTC CASSFRHSEQYF
- TRBJ1-6 TRBV28 - TGTGCCAGCAGTGCCCTCAATTCACCCCTCCACTTT CASSALNSPLHF
- TRBJ2-1 TRBV7-2 TRBD1 TGTGCCAGCAGCCAATGGACAGGGGGCAATGAGCAGTTCTTC CASSQWTGGNEQFF
- TRBJ2-1 TRBV6-5 TRBD2 TGTGCCAGCAGTTCCCAGTTTGAGCGGGACTACAATGAGCAGTTCTTC CASSSQFERDYNEQFF
few TRBJ1-1 TRBV30 TRBD1 TGTGCCTGGACGACAGGGCGGAGAGCTTTCTTT CAWTTGRRAFF
- TRBJ1-1 TRBV2 TRBD1 TGTGCCAGCAGAACCGACAGGGATGAAGCTTTCTTT CASRTDRDEAFF
- TRBJ2-1 TRBV14 TRBD2 TGTGCCAGCTACGCACGGACTAGTTTCCATGAGCAGTTCTTC CASYARTSFHEQFF
once TRBJ2-5 TRBV5-1 - TGCGCCAGCTCTCAAGAGAGGACCCAGTACTTC CASSQERTQYF
- TRBJ1-2 TRBV10-3 - TGTGCCATCAGTGAGTCCCCCTTCGATGGCTACACCTTC CAISESPFDGYTF
- TRBJ2-3 TRBV27 - TGTGCCAGCAGAGCGTGGCAGTCCCTCACAGATACGCAGTATTTT CASRAWQSLTDTQYF